One sample yielded the 32 T cell receptor beta chains listed below, sequenced in a study of T cells in Graves' hyperthyroidism and ophthalmopathy. Authors of the study amplified TCR beta CDR3 regions from RNA transcripts. The primer set for the first-round RT-PCR of the TCR CDR3 was HTBI. TCRdb processed the multiplex PCR reads anew with MiXCR; each CDR3 protein has one entry. The sample consists of roughly 660,000 distinct CDR3 sequences, roughly 17% of them appearing once. The sample comprised blood. Receptors originate from a man in his fifties or sixties with Graves' hyperthyroidism.

The chain is built from TRBV14 and TRBJ2-5; unclear D gene. V lost 1 base to trimming and J lost 5 bases, with 8 bases between them. CDR1 is SGHDN, CDR2 FVKESK, per germline. The CDR3 has 13 residues. The CDR3 DNA reads TGTGCCAGCAGCCAAGCCCCCCGTGAGACCCAGTACTTC. Translating gives CASSQAPRETQYF.

This clonotype was seen a handful of times. The rearrangement joins TRBV18 to TRBJ2-2; TRBD1 matches 7 bases. The CDR3 spans 17 residues. Germline V CDR1 and CDR2: KGHSH, LQKENI. Trimming took 2 bases from V and 3 from J; bases not matched to a gene: 9. The CDR3 sequence: CASSPVRTGDYTGELFF. CDR3 nucleotide sequence: TGTGCCAGCTCACCAGTCAGGACAGGCGACTACACCGGGGAGCTGTTTTTT.

The chain recombines TRBV28 with TRBJ2-1; maybe TRBD2 (6 bases). The CDR3 is made up of 17 amino acids. The germline V and J ends were trimmed by 4 bases and 0 bases, with 16 bases remaining between them. Germline V gives CDR1 MDHEN, CDR2 SYDVKM. CDR3 bases: TGTGCCAGCAGTTCGCTCCTAGCGCAGAGCTCCTACAATGAGCAGTTCTTC. This gives the protein CASSSLLAQSSYNEQFF.

This chain joins TRBV5-1 and TRBJ2-6, with 7 bases identical to TRBD1. Germline V gene data show CDR1 as SGHRS and CDR2 as YFSETQ. The CDR3 sequence is 18 residues long. J was trimmed by 1 base and V by 4 bases; bases with no gene match: 11. The CDR3 DNA follows: TGCGCCAGCAGCCCTGAGGGGGCGGTCTATTCTGGGGCCAACGTCCTGACTTTC. This sequence encodes CASSPEGAVYSGANVLTF. Together with reference TRBV5-1 and TRBJ2-6, the CDR3 gives the full variable domain: KAGVTQTPRYLIKTRGQQVTLSCSPISGHRSVSWYQQTPGQGLQFLFEYFSETQRNKGNFPGRFSGRQFSNSRSEMNVSTLELGDSALYLCASSPEGAVYSGANVLTFGAGSRLTVL.

Notes on this clonotype: An end of the junction does not agree with germline; a read error may underlie this. The chain links TRBV4-3 to TRBJ1-1; D is undetermined. From germline, CDR1 is LGHNA and CDR2 YSLEER. The CDR3 totals 12 residues. The CDR3 region is CASSEDNTEAFF. CDR3 in DNA: TGCGCCAGCAGCGAAGATAACACTGAAGCTTTCTTT.

The chain has TRBV4-1 and TRBJ1-1; D is possibly TRBD1 (5 bases). CDR1 and CDR2 (germline): MGHRA, YSYEKL. There are 14 residues in the CDR3. Trimming took off 0 bases at V and 10 bases at J, with 15 bases between the two ends. The CDR3 sequence: CASSQDRKDITAFF. Here the CDR3 DNA reads TGCGCCAGCAGCCAAGATCGTAAGGACATTACAGCTTTCTTT.

J is TRBJ2-7 and V is TRBV30, with D perhaps TRBD2 (6 bases). This CDR3 comprises 16 residues. Germline CDR1 and CDR2: GTSNPN and SVGIG (reference sequence). V lost 2 bases and J lost 3, with 20 bases in between. The DNA of the CDR3 is TGTGCCTGGAGTCCGCCATTTGCGGGGAGCGACTACGAGCAGTACTTC. This encodes CAWSPPFAGSDYEQYF.

The sample holds a few counts of this clonotype. The V gene is TRBV18, the J gene TRBJ1-2; a possible D gene is TRBD1 (5 bases). V gave up 0 bases and J gave up 4 bases, with 15 bases separating them. CDR3 length: 16 amino acids. Germline CDR1 is KGHSH and CDR2 is LQKENI. CDR3 sequence reads: CASSPPSRDASYGYTF. DNA of the CDR3: TGTGCCAGCTCACCACCTTCCAGGGATGCTTCCTATGGCTACACCTTC.

This clonotype came up many times. The gene calls are TRBV2 and TRBJ2-1, with D unclear. This CDR3 is built from 16 residues. Between the trimmed V and J ends, which lost 1 base and 0 bases, there was a span of 10 bases. Germline V gives CDR1 SNHLY, CDR2 FYNNEI. CDR3 DNA: TGTGCCAGCAGTGAAGGCAAGGGATTCTCCTACAATGAGCAGTTCTTC. It translates to CASSEGKGFSYNEQFF.

This clonotype was detected ten times or more. The rearrangement uses TRBV6-1 and TRBJ2-5; D is unresolved. Trimming took 6 bases from V and 0 from J, leaving 11 bases between them. Germline values: CDR1 MNHNS, CDR2 SASEGT. The CDR3 totals 14 residues. The CDR3 sequence is CASSLTVDQETQYF. The CDR3 DNA is TGTGCCAGCAGCTTAACGGTGGACCAAGAGACCCAGTACTTC.

The V and J genes are TRBV20-1 and TRBJ2-7; 8 nucleotides match TRBD1. This CDR3 region has 15 residues. Germline CDR1 DFQATT, CDR2 SNEGSKA (reference sequence). Germline trimming cut 1 base from V and 0 bases from J; bases unmatched to any gene: 5. This CDR3 reads CSARGRGQGSYEQYF. The CDR3 DNA is TGCAGTGCTAGAGGACGCGGACAGGGCTCCTACGAGCAGTACTTC.

In DNA, the CDR3 is TGCGCCAGCAGTGAGTTCCGGGACTATGGCTACACCTTC. This gives the protein CASSEFRDYGYTF. The rearrangement links TRBV10-2 to TRBJ1-2; no reliable D call. CDR3 length: 13 residues. CDR1 is WSHSY, CDR2 SAAADI, per germline. The V end was cut by 1 base, the J end by 3 bases, with 6 bases between.

The sample holds many counts of this clonotype. The V gene is TRBV7-8, the J gene TRBJ2-3; 11 bases agree with TRBD2. The CDR3 extends over 16 amino acids. Trimming at V came to 2 bases and at J to 4 bases, leaving 5 bases not matched to a gene. Germline CDR1 is SGHVS and CDR2 is FQNEAQ. CDR3 nucleotide sequence: TGTGCCAGCAGCTTATTCCTAGCGGGAGGCTCAGATACGCAGTATTTT. Amino acid sequence: CASSLFLAGGSDTQYF. The full variable domain, rest sourced from reference TRBV7-8 and TRBJ2-3, is GAGVSQSPRYKVAKRGQDVALRCDPISGHVSLFWYQQALGQGPEFLTYFQNEAQLDKSGLPSDRFFAERPEGSVSTLKIQRTQQEDSAVYLCASSLFLAGGSDTQYFGPGTRLTVL.

This clonotype was observed at least ten times. The chain carries TRBV11-2 and TRBJ2-7; D not resolved. V shed 4 bases and J shed 6 bases, with 4 bases lying between them. Germline CDR1 SGHAT, CDR2 FQNNGV. This CDR3 is 10 amino acids long. The CDR3 coding sequence is TGTGCCAGCAGCTCCGGCGAGCAGTACTTC. Translating it yields CASSSGEQYF.

This clonotype was seen ten or more times. The V and J genes are TRBV11-2 and TRBJ2-4; perhaps TRBD1 as D (7 bases). Germline loops: CDR1 SGHAT, CDR2 FQNNGV. The CDR3 loop spans 17 amino acids. Trimming stripped 1 base from V and 1 base from J, with 14 bases between. CDR3 sequence: CASSLASRGDAKNIQYF. The CDR3 region has the DNA TGTGCCAGCAGCTTAGCTTCCAGGGGGGACGCCAAAAACATTCAGTACTTC.

This clonotype was recorded a few times. The chain joins TRBV6-1 to TRBJ2-3; 11 nucleotides agree with TRBD2. V lost 4 bases to trimming and J lost 0 bases; unmatched junction nucleotides: 6. Germline V gene lookup returns CDR1 MNHNS and CDR2 SASEGT. This CDR3 has 17 residues. DNA for the CDR3: TGTGCCAGCAGTGTCCCAGGACTAGCGGGCAGCACAGATACGCAGTATTTT. Translating gives CASSVPGLAGSTDTQYF.

This clonotype appeared many times. The gene calls are TRBV5-1 and TRBJ1-1; 8 positions agree with TRBD1. The germline gives CDR1 SGHRS, CDR2 YFSETQ. The CDR3 length is 14 residues. J was trimmed by 4 bases and V by 4 bases; bases with no gene match: 6. CDR3 coding DNA: TGCGCCAGCAGCCTGGACAGGGTTGGCACTGAAGCTTTCTTT. Protein sequence: CASSLDRVGTEAFF.

This clonotype has a count of ten or more. The gene calls are TRBV24-1 and TRBJ2-7, with TRBD1 identical over 8 bases. CDR3 length: 17 residues. The J segment lost 3 bases and the V segment lost 7 bases, leaving 16 bases of the junction unmatched. Germline V CDR1 and CDR2: KGHDR, SFDVKD. The CDR3 sequence is CATRHTPGQGGRYEQYF. CDR3 nucleotide sequence: TGTGCCACCAGGCACACCCCCGGACAGGGTGGACGCTACGAGCAGTACTTC.

CDR3 loop: CASSLNRGSDGYTF. CDR3 bases: TGCGCCAGCAGCTTAAACAGGGGGAGCGATGGCTACACCTTC. The V call is TRBV5-1, the J call TRBJ1-2, with TRBD1 matching 8 bases. V shed 2 bases, J shed 6 bases, and the junction held 6 bases outside the gene matches. Looked up from germline, CDR1 is SGHRS and CDR2 is YFSETQ. The CDR3 is 14 residues long.

Only a few counts were recorded for this clonotype. The chain combines TRBV2 with TRBJ1-6, with TRBD1 matching 9 bases. The germline CDR1 and CDR2 sequences are SNHLY and FYNNEI. V gave up 7 bases and J gave up 0 bases; unmatched junction bases: 4. The CDR3 runs 16 residues. The CDR3 sequence is CASTLTGGSYNSPLHF. CDR3 bases: TGTGCCAGCACCCTGACAGGGGGCTCCTATAATTCACCCCTCCACTTT.

There are many counts of this clonotype. The chain recombines TRBV10-3 with TRBJ1-5; D gene unclear. V lost 3 bases to trimming and J lost 4 bases, with 13 bases between them. The CDR3 is 15 amino acids. The germline V gene has CDR1 ENHRY and CDR2 SYGVKD. In DNA form, the CDR3 reads TGTGCCATCAGTGAAAAATGGGAAGGGAATCAGCCCCAGCATTTT. Its translation is CAISEKWEGNQPQHF.

This clonotype showed up many times. The chain uses TRBV27 and TRBJ2-1, with D maybe TRBD1 (5 bases). CDR3 length equals 15 residues. The germline CDR1 and CDR2 sequences are MNHEY and SMNVEV (reference sequence). The V end was cut by 2 bases, the J end by 2 bases, with 10 bases between. CDR3 in amino acids: CASSLRQGPYNEQFF. For the CDR3, the DNA is TGTGCCAGCAGTTTAAGGCAGGGCCCCTACAATGAGCAGTTCTTC.

A few counts support this clonotype. This sequence joins TRBV15 and TRBJ2-3, with D unclear. Germline V gives CDR1 LNHNV, CDR2 YYDKDF (reference sequence). Between the trimmed V and J ends, which lost 2 bases and 2 bases, there was a span of 8 bases. The CDR3 totals 14 residues. In DNA form, the CDR3 reads TGTGCCACCAGCAGACAGGTTAACACAGATACGCAGTATTTT. Translated: CATSRQVNTDTQYF. Full variable domain (remainder filled in from reference TRBV15 and TRBJ2-3): DAMVIQNPRYQVTQFGKPVTLSCSQTLNHNVMYWYQQKSSQAPKLLFHYYDKDFNNEADTPDNFQSRRPNTSFCFLDIRSPGLGDTAMYLCATSRQVNTDTQYFGPGTRLTVL.

This clonotype was seen a few times. The chain uses TRBV7-6 and TRBJ2-7, with unresolved D. The CDR3 sequence is 14 residues long. CDR1 SGHVS and CDR2 FNYEAQ come from the germline V gene. V was trimmed by 5 bases and J by 2 bases, leaving 13 bases between them. CDR3 sequence (DNA): TGTGCCAGCAGCCCAGACAAGGAAACCTACGAGCAGTACTTC. Protein: CASSPDKETYEQYF.

The table lists this clonotype with many counts. V is TRBV7-6 and J is TRBJ2-5; 7 bases are shared with TRBD1. From germline, CDR1 is SGHVS and CDR2 FNYEAQ. This CDR3 spans 15 amino acids. Losses at the gene ends were 5 bases for V and 4 bases for J; bases not matched to a gene: 10. The DNA for the CDR3 is TGTGCCAGCAGCCTCCGGACAGGCGGCCCAGAGACCCAGTACTTC. Protein product: CASSLRTGGPETQYF.

A few counts support this clonotype. It may be a read error: a sequence one base away is much more abundant. V and J are TRBV25-1 and TRBJ2-5; 9 bases fit TRBD1. CDR1 is MGHDK and CDR2 is SYGVNS in the germline V gene. This CDR3 spans 16 amino acids. CDR3 protein: CASSERRDRAQEAQYF. Here the CDR3 DNA reads TGTGCCAGCAGTGAACGCCGGGACAGGGCGCAAGAGGCCCAGTACTTC. The whole variable domain, remainder taken from reference TRBV25-1 and TRBJ2-5, is EADIYQTPRYLVIGTGKKITLECSQTMGHDKMYWYQQDPGMELHLIHYSYGVNSTEKGDLSSESTVSRIRTEHFPLTLESARPSHTSQYLCASSERRDRAQEAQYFGPGTRLLVL.

This clonotype has only a few counts. A read error may explain this, as a much larger clone is one base away. No conserved phenylalanine or tryptophan is present at the end of the CDR3, so a read error is the likely explanation. The V gene is TRBV28, the J gene TRBJ2-3; D uncertain. The CDR3 length is 15 residues. V was cut by 5 bases and J by 0 bases, with 12 bases left in between. Germline CDR1 is MDHEN and CDR2 is SYDVKM. The CDR3 nucleotides read TGTGCCAGCAGTCGTCTCGGTGTTAGCACAGATACGCAGTATCTT. Translation: CASSRLGVSTDTQYL.

This clonotype was observed at least ten times. The rearrangement uses TRBV20-1 and TRBJ2-1, with 7 nucleotides matching TRBD2. Germline lookup yields CDR1 DFQATT and CDR2 SNEGSKA (reference sequence). Trimming removed 1 base from V and 2 bases from J; junction bases left unmatched: 8. The CDR3 totals 16 residues. This CDR3 is CSARALPSGPYNEQFF. The DNA of the CDR3 is TGCAGTGCTAGAGCCCTGCCTAGCGGCCCCTACAATGAGCAGTTCTTC.

This clonotype was counted many times. The chain is built from TRBV29-1 and TRBJ2-1; 8 nucleotides align to TRBD2. Germline lookup yields CDR1 SQVTM and CDR2 ANQGSEA. The ends lost 6 bases at V and 8 bases at J; junction bases unmatched: 9. This CDR3 spans 13 amino acids. The CDR3 nucleotides are TGCAGCGTCAATAGCGGGAATTCGTATGAGCAGTTCTTC. The encoded protein is CSVNSGNSYEQFF.

Here the CDR3 DNA reads TGCGCCAGCAGCCAGGATAGTCGGAAGCAGTACTTC. It translates to CASSQDSRKQYF. The V gene is TRBV4-3, the J gene TRBJ2-7; D is uncertain. V lost 3 bases to trimming and J lost 8 bases, with 11 bases between them. The germline CDR1 and CDR2 sequences are LGHNA and YSLEER. CDR3 length: 12 residues.

This clonotype was seen more than once but under ten times. The chain has TRBV29-1 and TRBJ2-7; 8 bases agree with TRBD1. The germline V gene encodes CDR1 SQVTM and CDR2 ANQGSEA. Trimming at V came to 4 bases and at J to 6 bases, leaving 8 bases not matched to a gene. The CDR3 is made up of 13 amino acids. The CDR3 nucleotides are TGCAGCGTTGCTGGCCAGGGGGCTGGCGAGCAGTACTTC. This encodes CSVAGQGAGEQYF.

This clonotype was seen many times. V and J are TRBV11-2 and TRBJ1-1, with D unclear. The CDR3 runs 15 residues. Per germline, CDR1 SGHAT and CDR2 FQNNGV. V gave up 2 bases and J gave up 0 bases, with 10 bases separating them. The CDR3 here is CASSLHGQVNTEAFF. In DNA, the CDR3 is TGTGCCAGCAGCTTACACGGCCAGGTGAACACTGAAGCTTTCTTT. Drawing the rest from reference TRBV11-2 and TRBJ1-1, the complete variable domain is EAGVAQSPRYKIIEKRQSVAFWCNPISGHATLYWYQQILGQGPKLLIQFQNNGVVDDSQLPKDRFSAERLKGVDSTLKIQPAKLEDSAVYLCASSLHGQVNTEAFFGQGTRLTVV.